The subject of this entry is one TCR beta chain. This clone was recorded only once. Its specific antigen is unknown. No base qualities exist here, and no much larger clone lies one base off it. This specimen comes from a study of T cell responses to AZD1222 COVID-19 vaccine (dated by TCRdb to about 2021). The study in broad terms: TCR sequencing was performed for fewer than 250 trial participants, of whom 207 were given two doses of AZD1222 and 26 were given two doses of MenACWY control vaccine. Enrollment into the trials was organized by age into subgroups of 18-55, 56-69 and 70-plus years, and those subgroups contained 148, 28 and 57 TCR-sequenced participants, respectively.

The time point label on this specimen signifies: about 28 days (+/-7) after the second vaccine dose. AZD1222 recipients with second doses at about 4 weeks or about 12 weeks were pooled, because spike-specific TCR depth and breadth did not differ between schedules. Vaccinee samples came from UK trials COV001 and COV002, including a single-blind randomized controlled phase 2/3 trial of AZD1222 (ChAdOx1 nCoV-19) in healthy adults. Trial participant PBMC samples were collected at day 0 and day 28 after the second dose for TCRbeta chain sequencing. The CDR3 regions of human TCRbeta chains were subjected to immunosequencing. In the paper's pipeline: TCRs in the repertoires were compared against a reference library of SARS-CoV-2-specific TCRs that had been generated with the MIRA antigen-specificity platform. Breadth was defined as the fraction of unique TCRs that were SARS-CoV-2-associated, and depth was defined as the fraction of total T cells that were SARS-CoV-2-associated. Using the MIRA data, each spike-specific TCR was mapped to the spike region that the TCR reacts to and placed in a CD4 or CD8 class. Log10-transformed breadth and depth values were compared by one-way ANOVA with Sidak's multiple comparisons tests. Held by TCRdb, this immuneACCESS table contains in-frame sequences only and omits some clones. Under half of the omission traces to an unresolved V gene where checked; the cause of the rest is unknown. Clone size and the V and J calls come from that table; the DNA yielded D and trimming. This sample has fewer than 120,000 clones in its table, and over 90% of those were observed once. Approximately 2.9% of the sample rests with the top ten.

What the research found in general, with its limitations: Participants were mostly white British, with more females than males. The authors suggested clonal diversity may have been underestimated. The 56-69-year group was small, and its depth increase did not reach significance, likely because of low power. After two AZD1222 doses, spike-specific TCR breadth and depth were significantly higher than at day 0 and than in MenACWY recipients. Nearly half of unique spike-specific TCRs reportedly recognized epitopes outside regions mutated in the B.1.351 and B.1.1.7 variants. The vaccine-associated CD4 TCRs covered the entire spike protein, and the dominant responses fell in regions 160-218 and 743-854. Conclusions about previously exposed vaccinees were limited because only six AZD1222 recipients were SARS-CoV-2 seropositive at baseline. No day 14 peak-response samples were available, so repertoires were characterized only after the peak T cell response.

CDR1 and CDR2 are read off the germline V gene as KGHDR and SFDVKD. Including the terminal cysteine and phenylalanine, the CDR3 comprises 16 residues. Kept here is only the CDR3 DNA, which spans 48 bases and is read in frame from base 1. A distance of 15 bases separates the germline ends of V and J, which lose 5 bases and 5 bases respectively. Sample: peripheral blood, taken 28 days after the second AZD1222 dose. Recombination linked TRBV24-1 to TRBJ1-6, with no D gene named confidently. The sequence was collected from an adult who received the AZD1222 COVID-19 vaccine. In nucleotide form, the sequence is TGTGCCACCAGTGTTCAGGACGGGAGGAATAATTCACCCCTCCACTTT. Its translation reads: CATSVQDGRNNSPLHF.